What follows are 21 T cell receptor beta chains derived from one specimen sequenced in a study of cytomegalovirus exposure and HLA in healthy donors. Data came from immunoSEQ multiplex PCR; TCRdb stores just in-frame clones and leaves some out. The table has 300,000 or so clones, roughly 88% seen once. Material: PBMCs. The source of these receptors is a man under 40 in good health and CMV-seronegative.

This clone showed up just once. The chain combines TRBV25-1 with TRBJ2-5, with 9 nucleotides matching TRBD2. Germline trimming cut 4 bases from V and 2 bases from J; bases unmatched to any gene: 11. Germline CDR1 reads MGHDK; CDR2 reads SYGVNS. This CDR3 is built from 17 residues. CDR3 sequence (DNA): TGTGCCAGCAGTGTATTCGGCGGGGGGGCCGGGCAAGAGACCCAGTACTTC. It encodes CASSVFGGGAGQETQYF.

This clone was counted a few times. The chain has TRBV7-2 and TRBJ2-7; 7 nucleotides align to TRBD1. Germline loops: CDR1 SGHTA, CDR2 FQGNSA. The CDR3 is 12 amino acids. V was pared by 4 bases and J by 11 bases, with 8 bases of the junction left unmatched. Here the CDR3 DNA reads TGTGCCAGCAGCTGGGACAGTATACGTGAGTACTTC. This gives the protein CASSWDSIREYF.

The chain carries TRBV7-6 and TRBJ2-2; 8 bases map to TRBD1. J was trimmed by 0 bases and V by 4 bases; bases with no gene match: 4. Germline CDR1 SGHVS, CDR2 FNYEAQ. The CDR3 is made up of 16 amino acids. CDR3 DNA sequence: TGTGCCAGCAGCTCGGGGACAGGTGCGAACACCGGGGAGCTGTTTTTT. This sequence encodes CASSSGTGANTGELFF.

This clone was recorded once. The chain has TRBV29-1 and TRBJ1-1; no definite D call. There are 12 residues in the CDR3. Trimming took off 3 bases at V and 7 bases at J, with 12 bases between the two ends. Germline values: CDR1 SQVTM, CDR2 ANQGSEA. CDR3 DNA sequence: TGCAGCGTTGAGAAACACCAGGATGAAGCTTTCTTT. Translated, it gives CSVEKHQDEAFF.

V gene TRBV6-5 combines with J gene TRBJ2-3; TRBD1 matches at 10 bases. Germline V gives CDR1 MNHEY, CDR2 SVGAGI. With 1 base clipped from V and 4 bases from J, the junction kept 2 bases outside the gene matches. This CDR3 contains 15 residues. CDR3 nucleotide sequence: TGTGCCAGCAGTTACTTGGGACAGGGGTCAGATACGCAGTATTTT. Protein: CASSYLGQGSDTQYF.

The CDR3 is CASSAGHPYEQYF. CDR3 coding DNA: TGCGCCAGCAGCGCCGGACACCCCTACGAGCAGTACTTC. The rearrangement uses TRBV5-1 and TRBJ2-7; TRBD1 is a possible D gene (5 bases). V lost 4 bases, J lost 2 bases, and 10 bases lay in between. The germline V gene encodes CDR1 SGHRS and CDR2 YFSETQ. CDR3 size: 13 residues.

As concerns this clone: The sample has other DNA sequences that encode this CDR3 too. J is TRBJ1-4 and V is TRBV29-1, with 11 bases lining up with TRBD1. Germline lookup yields CDR1 SQVTM and CDR2 ANQGSEA. The CDR3 spans 13 residues. V gave up 6 bases and J gave up 8 bases; unmatched junction bases: 5. The CDR3 nucleotides are TGCAGCGTCGGGACAGGGGGGAAGGAAAAACTGTTTTTT. It codes for CSVGTGGKEKLFF. Looking up the rest from reference TRBV29-1 and TRBJ1-4 gives the full variable domain: SAVISQKPSRDICQRGTSLTIQCQVDSQVTMMFWYRQQPGQSLTLIATANQGSEATYESGFVIDKFPISRPNLTFSTLTVSNMSPEDSSIYLCSVGTGGKEKLFFGSGTQLSVL.

In nucleotides, the CDR3 is TGTGCCAGCGCGTTGCCGGGACTGAGTAATTCACCCCTCCACTTT. Protein product: CASALPGLSNSPLHF. J is TRBJ1-6 and V is TRBV19, with D possibly matching TRBD1 (5 bases). Germline V lookup: CDR1 LNHDA, CDR2 SQIVND (reference sequence). The CDR3 contains 15 residues. V gave up 9 bases and J gave up 6 bases, with 18 bases separating them. The entire variable domain, with the rest obtained from reference TRBV19 and TRBJ1-6, is as follows: DGGITQSPKYLFRKEGQNVTLSCEQNLNHDAMYWYRQDPGQGLRLIYYSQIVNDFQKGDIAEGYSVSREKKESFPLTVTSAQKNPTAFYLCASALPGLSNSPLHFGNGTRLTVT.

CDR3 bases: TGTGCCAGTAGTTCCGGAGGGGGCGGGAACACTGAAGCTTTCTTT. Its protein product is CASSSGGGGNTEAFF. This chain uses TRBV19 with TRBJ1-1; 7 positions agree with TRBD1. The trim removed 5 bases at V and 1 base at J, leaving 7 bases unmatched. The CDR3 is 15 residues long. Germline CDR1 LNHDA, CDR2 SQIVND (reference sequence).

The chain employs TRBV5-1 and TRBJ2-1, with TRBD1 identical over 7 bases. Losses at the gene ends were 2 bases for V and 1 base for J; bases not matched to a gene: 6. This CDR3 has 16 amino acids. Germline V gene sequence: CDR1 SGHRS, CDR2 YFSETQ. Written as DNA, the CDR3 is TGCGCCAGCAGCTTAAAATCAGGGGGATCCTACAATGAGCAGTTCTTC. Its translation: CASSLKSGGSYNEQFF.

The CDR3, as DNA: TGTGCCAGCAGCTCCGGGACAGGGTCCTCTGGGGCCAACGTCCTGACTTTC. Protein sequence: CASSSGTGSSGANVLTF. The chain has TRBV5-4 and TRBJ2-6; 9 nucleotides match TRBD1. Germline V gives CDR1 SGHNT, CDR2 YYREEE (reference sequence). The CDR3 is made up of 17 amino acids. V shed 3 bases and J 0 bases; nucleotides not matched to a gene: 4. Based on the CDR3 plus reference TRBV5-4 and TRBJ2-6, the full variable domain is ETGVTQSPTHLIKTRGQQVTLRCSSQSGHNTVSWYQQALGQGPQFIFQYYREEENGRGNFPPRFSGLQFPNYSSELNVNALELDDSALYLCASSSGTGSSGANVLTFGAGSRLTVL.

This chain links TRBV10-3 with TRBJ2-1; 9 bases map to TRBD2. Germline CDR1 is ENHRY and CDR2 is SYGVKD. With 8 bases clipped from V and 12 bases from J, the junction kept 23 bases outside the gene matches. The length of the CDR3 is 17 residues. CDR3 residues: CAIVSPPGGGLAIGQFF. The CDR3 nucleotides are TGTGCCATCGTTTCGCCACCAGGAGGGGGACTAGCAATCGGGCAGTTCTTC.

The gene calls are TRBV7-9 and TRBJ1-4; the match to TRBD1 covers 8 bases. V lost 2 bases, J lost 1 base, and 3 bases stayed unmatched. The CDR3 is 16 amino acids. CDR1 is SEHNR and CDR2 is FQNEAQ in the germline V gene (reference sequence). DNA of the CDR3: TGTGCCAGCAGCTTACAGGGGGCAGGAACTAATGAAAAACTGTTTTTT. It is translated as CASSLQGAGTNEKLFF.

The genes are TRBV6-5 and TRBJ1-2; D is unresolved. The CDR3 extends over 13 amino acids. The germline CDR1 and CDR2 sequences are MNHEY and SVGAGI. Trimming cost V 2 bases and J 4 bases, with 8 bases left between them. The CDR3 loop is CASSYARPYGYTF. The CDR3 coding sequence is TGTGCCAGCAGTTACGCGAGGCCCTATGGCTACACCTTC.

V gene TRBV4-3 combines with J gene TRBJ1-3; no clear D. From germline, CDR1 is LGHNA and CDR2 YSLEER. The germline V and J ends were trimmed by 1 base and 0 bases, with 10 bases remaining between them. The CDR3 contains 16 residues. The CDR3 bases are TGCGCCAGCAGCCAAGTCCGGGGTAGCTCTGGAAACACCATATATTTT. It codes for CASSQVRGSSGNTIYF.

CDR3 in amino acids: CASSLGLASPDTQYF. The CDR3 coding sequence is TGCGCCAGCAGCTTAGGACTAGCTTCCCCAGATACGCAGTATTTT. This sequence joins TRBV5-1 and TRBJ2-3, with 8 bases matching TRBD2. V was pared by 2 bases and J by 4 bases, with 6 bases of the junction left unmatched. The germline CDR1 and CDR2 sequences are SGHRS and YFSETQ. This CDR3 is 15 amino acids long.

The rearrangement uses TRBV19 and TRBJ1-5; D unclear. Between the trimmed V and J ends, which lost 0 bases and 5 bases, there was a span of 11 bases. Germline V CDR1 and CDR2: LNHDA, SQIVND (reference sequence). The CDR3 covers 15 residues. CDR3 sequence: CASSIEAATHQPQHF. Here the CDR3 DNA reads TGTGCCAGTAGTATAGAGGCGGCAACGCATCAGCCCCAGCATTTT. Based on the CDR3 plus reference TRBV19 and TRBJ1-5, the full variable domain is DGGITQSPKYLFRKEGQNVTLSCEQNLNHDAMYWYRQDPGQGLRLIYYSQIVNDFQKGDIAEGYSVSREKKESFPLTVTSAQKNPTAFYLCASSIEAATHQPQHFGDGTRLSIL.

This clone has only one observation. V usage is TRBV6-1 and J usage is TRBJ1-2; tentative D call: TRBD1 (5 bases). Looked up from germline, CDR1 is MNHNS and CDR2 is SASEGT. This CDR3 has 14 residues. Trimming shortened V by 1 base and J by 2 bases, and 8 bases separated the two germline ends. The CDR3 region has the DNA TGTGCCAGCAGTGAAGGGCCAGGGAACTATGGCTACACCTTC. Translating it yields CASSEGPGNYGYTF.

V is TRBV27 and J is TRBJ2-5; TRBD1 agrees at 11 bases. Germline V gene sequence: CDR1 MNHEY, CDR2 SMNVEV (reference sequence). V was pared by 5 bases and J by 5 bases, with 4 bases of the junction left unmatched. The CDR3 is made up of 14 amino acids. CDR3 bases: TGTGCCAGCAGTATTCGGACAGGGGGCGAGACCCAGTACTTC. This sequence encodes CASSIRTGGETQYF.

The gene calls are TRBV7-2 and TRBJ2-3, with 8 bases that match TRBD2. The CDR3 is 15 residues long. Germline CDR1 and CDR2: SGHTA and FQGNSA. The trim removed 3 bases at V and 2 bases at J, leaving 4 bases unmatched. The CDR3 DNA reads as TGTGCCAGCAGCTTTGTAGCGGGGATCACAGATACGCAGTATTTT. Amino acids: CASSFVAGITDTQYF. The full variable domain, completed using reference TRBV7-2 and TRBJ2-3, is GAGVSQSPSNKVTEKGKDVELRCDPISGHTALYWYRQSLGQGLEFLIYFQGNSAPDKSGLPSDRFSAERTGGSVSTLTIQRTQQEDSAVYLCASSFVAGITDTQYFGPGTRLTVL.

The chain has TRBV15 and TRBJ1-4; the D gene is possibly TRBD1 (5 bases). CDR1 is LNHNV and CDR2 is YYDKDF in the germline V gene (reference sequence). With 0 bases removed from V and 10 bases from J, the gap between germline ends came to 12 bases. This CDR3 has 14 residues. As DNA, the CDR3 is TGTGCCACCAGCAGAGAAGGGGAAAAAGGAAAACTGTTTTTT. It yields the protein CATSREGEKGKLFF.